Presented here are 5 T cell receptor beta chains from one specimen sequenced in a study of cytomegalovirus exposure and HLA in healthy donors. The PCR made use of 60 Vbeta and 13 Jbeta primers. The method was immunoSEQ multiplex PCR; TCRdb's version includes in-frame clones alone and lacks a portion of them. This table holds tens of thousands of clones, more than 70% found once. The sample comprised PBMCs. These TCRs come from a woman younger than 35 in good health and CMV-seronegative.

The chain recombines TRBV2 with TRBJ1-2, with D perhaps matching TRBD1 (5 bases). V lost 6 bases and J lost 2, with 16 bases in between. Per the germline V gene, CDR1 is SNHLY and CDR2 is FYNNEI. The CDR3 sequence is 15 residues long. The CDR3, as DNA: TGTGCCAGCAGCGGGCGGCGGGGCCAAAACTATGGCTACACCTTC. Amino acids: CASSGRRGQNYGYTF.

This clone has a single count. The rearrangement joins TRBV7-9 to TRBJ2-1, with 9 bases fitting TRBD2. CDR1 SEHNR and CDR2 FQNEAQ come from the germline V gene (reference sequence). The CDR3 covers 16 residues. V trimming: 6 bases; J trimming: 6 bases; junction bases outside the gene matches: 12. The CDR3 bases are TGTGCCAGCAGTTCTCCCTCTAGCGGGATCGTCAATGAGCAGTTCTTC. The encoded protein is CASSSPSSGIVNEQFF.

The chain joins TRBV7-2 to TRBJ2-3; D unclear. The length of the CDR3 is 17 residues. Germline V gene lookup returns CDR1 SGHTA and CDR2 FQGNSA. V lost 5 bases, J lost 0 bases, and 18 bases lay in between. CDR3 loop: CASSLLSPAYSTDTQYF. The CDR3, as DNA: TGTGCCAGCAGCCTCCTTAGTCCAGCGTATAGCACAGATACGCAGTATTTT.

The chain has TRBV28 and TRBJ1-1; D unresolved. This CDR3 is built from 12 residues. V was cut by 6 bases and J by 5 bases, with 10 bases left in between. Germline V gene sequence: CDR1 MDHEN, CDR2 SYDVKM. The CDR3: CASSPRVTEAFF. CDR3 DNA: TGTGCCAGCAGCCCGAGAGTAACTGAAGCTTTCTTT.

The V call is TRBV4-1, the J call TRBJ2-5; 8 positions match TRBD2. Gene TRBJ2-7 matches the end of the DNA better, so the J call may be wrong. The length of the CDR3 is 16 residues. From germline, CDR1 is MGHRA and CDR2 YSYEKL. For the CDR3, the DNA is TGCGCCAGCAGCACCTATAGCGGGGAGTCCCGCTACGAGCAGTACTTC. It codes for CASSTYSGESRYEQYF.